This paragraph covers one TCR beta chain sequence. This sample was included in a study of blood T cell repertoires in COVID-19. Turning to the study itself: The study drew acute and convalescent COVID-19 samples from the United States, Italy and Spain. Nucleic acid was either cDNA or gDNA, and it came from T cells, B-cell-depleted T cells, or PBMCs.

Per the study methods: How many nucleated cells were present was estimated from reference gene primer amplification. The table came from immunoSEQ multiplex PCR; TCRdb's copy has only in-frame clones and leaves some out. V, J and clone size are those of that table, while D and trimming were read from the DNA. The sample holds over 200,000 clones, around nine tenths seen once. CDR3 size: 15 residues. Germline-derived CDR1 and CDR2 are SGHDT and YYEEEE. Trimming at V came to 4 bases and at J to 1 base, leaving 6 bases not matched to a gene. The sequence was obtained from a woman aged 35 to 49 who had recovered from COVID-19. The rearrangement joins TRBV5-6 to TRBJ1-1, with 8 bases fitting TRBD1. The sequenced sample was peripheral blood. DNA of the CDR3: TGTGCCAGCAGCCAAGGACAGGGCGCGAACACTGAAGCTTTCTTT. Its protein is CASSQGQGANTEAFF.